Listed below are T cell receptor beta chains from one sample, sequenced in a study of blood T cell repertoires in COVID-19. Some clones are missing from TCRdb's copy, which holds only in-frame ones; the method was immunoSEQ multiplex PCR. The sample lists some 78,000 clones; 86% were seen once. Material for sequencing was peripheral blood. The receptors were sampled from a man over 45 with active or convalescent COVID-19. CDR3s include the opening cysteine and the closing phenylalanine or tryptophan. Fields, in order: J gene, V gene, CDR3 protein.

j_call: TRBJ1-1
v_call: TRBV7-2
cdr3_aa: CASSLVDMNTEAFF

j_call: TRBJ2-3
v_call: TRBV2
cdr3_aa: CATGEGVSDTQYF

j_call: TRBJ1-2
v_call: TRBV5-6
cdr3_aa: CASSLGQSGALDGYTF

j_call: TRBJ2-2
v_call: TRBV7-6
cdr3_aa: CASSSEGELFF

j_call: TRBJ2-7
v_call: TRBV10-3
cdr3_aa: CAISVGSGGYEQYF

j_call: TRBJ1-6
v_call: TRBV10-3
cdr3_aa: CASSLWQQEDSPLHF

j_call: TRBJ1-3
v_call: TRBV10-1
cdr3_aa: CASSESTDSGNTIYF

j_call: TRBJ1-5
v_call: TRBV7-8
cdr3_aa: CASSPGQVNQPQHF

j_call: TRBJ2-2
v_call: TRBV7-2
cdr3_aa: CASSFPASGGAWTGELFF

j_call: TRBJ1-3
v_call: TRBV28
cdr3_aa: CASSLRLVSGNTIYF

j_call: TRBJ1-1
v_call: TRBV6-2/TRBV6-3
cdr3_aa: CASSSQTGAYTEAFF

j_call: TRBJ2-7
v_call: TRBV24-1
cdr3_aa: CATSDGGYEQYF

j_call: TRBJ1-2
v_call: TRBV5-6
cdr3_aa: CASSLSDLGYTF

j_call: TRBJ1-3
v_call: TRBV6-5
cdr3_aa: CASSSRGSSGNTIYF

j_call: TRBJ2-7
v_call: TRBV10-2
cdr3_aa: CASSERAYEQYF

j_call: TRBJ1-2
v_call: TRBV24-1
cdr3_aa: CATSDFADGYTF

j_call: TRBJ2-6
v_call: TRBV5-1
cdr3_aa: CASSWGGDPSSGANVLTF

j_call: TRBJ1-1
v_call: TRBV7-8
cdr3_aa: CASSFGTTGSAFF

j_call: TRBJ1-5
v_call: TRBV9
cdr3_aa: CASSAQGGNQPQHF

j_call: TRBJ2-7
v_call: TRBV5-1
cdr3_aa: CASSLVDEQYF

j_call: TRBJ2-7
v_call: TRBV5-1
cdr3_aa: CASSLVSGSFDYEQYF

j_call: TRBJ1-3
v_call: TRBV6-6
cdr3_aa: CASSPPAGASSGNTIYF

j_call: TRBJ2-2
v_call: TRBV5-5
cdr3_aa: CASSLAGRGTGELFF

j_call: TRBJ2-5
v_call: TRBV7-7
cdr3_aa: CASSLGLAGETQYF

j_call: TRBJ2-3
v_call: TRBV6-5
cdr3_aa: CASSTGGADTQYF

j_call: TRBJ2-4
v_call: TRBV5-1
cdr3_aa: CASSLTQEKNIQYF

j_call: TRBJ1-5
v_call: TRBV6-6
cdr3_aa: CASSYRTANQPQHF

j_call: TRBJ2-1
v_call: TRBV6-2/TRBV6-3
cdr3_aa: CASSRFGQVHEQFF

j_call: TRBJ2-3
v_call: TRBV19
cdr3_aa: CASNPGTSTDTQYF

j_call: TRBJ1-1
v_call: TRBV6-2/TRBV6-3
cdr3_aa: CASSYSTGDTEAFF

j_call: TRBJ2-3
v_call: TRBV24-1
cdr3_aa: CATSEATGGGGTDTQYF

j_call: TRBJ2-5
v_call: TRBV6-2/TRBV6-3
cdr3_aa: CASSAGTGQTQYF

j_call: TRBJ1-2
v_call: TRBV13
cdr3_aa: CASSLDRDDGYTF

j_call: TRBJ2-3
v_call: TRBV4-1
cdr3_aa: CASSQVPLAGGRITDTQYF

j_call: TRBJ1-3
v_call: TRBV11-2
cdr3_aa: CASSLGYSRGNTIYF

j_call: TRBJ1-3
v_call: TRBV5-6
cdr3_aa: CASSPQTGVAGNTIYF

j_call: TRBJ1-6
v_call: TRBV9
cdr3_aa: CASSVRQNSPLHF

j_call: TRBJ1-2
v_call: TRBV4-3
cdr3_aa: CASSQGEARGGYTF

j_call: TRBJ1-3
v_call: TRBV3-1/TRBV3-2
cdr3_aa: CASSQGILSGAGNTIYF

j_call: TRBJ2-1
v_call: TRBV29-1
cdr3_aa: CSVVGQGANEQFF

j_call: TRBJ2-7
v_call: TRBV27
cdr3_aa: CASSPQGLIPMQQYF

j_call: TRBJ1-4
v_call: TRBV19
cdr3_aa: CASSIRRDNNEKLFF

j_call: TRBJ2-3
v_call: TRBV5-6
cdr3_aa: CASSRGTGGRDTQYF

j_call: TRBJ1-3
v_call: TRBV7-2
cdr3_aa: CASSSRRISGNTIYF

j_call: TRBJ1-1
v_call: TRBV12-5
cdr3_aa: CASGLVAGTGGTEAFF

j_call: TRBJ2-4
v_call: TRBV19
cdr3_aa: CASSMGGAKNIQYF

j_call: TRBJ2-5
v_call: TRBV6-5
cdr3_aa: CASSERETQYF

j_call: TRBJ2-3
v_call: TRBV18
cdr3_aa: CASSQRKAGDEGDTQYF

j_call: TRBJ1-2
v_call: TRBV3-1/TRBV3-2
cdr3_aa: CASSLQGYGGYTF

j_call: TRBJ1-1
v_call: TRBV18
cdr3_aa: CASSGVTGVEAFF